This entry describes one T cell receptor beta chain. This sample also contains other DNA sequences that code for the same CDR3. Only in-frame clones appear in the TCRdb table, and some are missing; sequencing was by immunoSEQ multiplex PCR. The profile shows 100,000 to 150,000 clones, more than 75% of them singletons. These data originate in a study of control samples from healthy donors and cancer patients. From germline, CDR1 is MNHNY and CDR2 SVGAGI (reference sequence). This CDR3 is built from 11 residues. Between the trimmed V and J ends, which lost 6 bases and 8 bases, there was a span of 10 bases.

Sequencing input: blood. This receptor was taken from a young man in good health. This rearrangement joins TRBV6-6 to TRBJ1-1; possible D gene TRBD1, 6 bases. Here the CDR3 reads CASSLGQEAFF. The CDR3 DNA sequence: TGTGCCAGCAGCTTAGGACAGGAAGCTTTCTTT.